In this sample, the clone carrying this TCR delta chain turned up a few times. Its antigen is still unknown. The amino acid sequence in TCRdb belongs to a much larger clone and departs from this DNA's translation at residue 6, likely a sequencing read error; the sequence shown is translated from the DNA. This sample is part of a study of γδ T cells in repeated Plasmodium falciparum infection. Looking at the study overall: The natural-infection arm compared Malian children under seasonal malaria with matched Australian children. Malian repertoires were sampled cross-sectionally without transmission and longitudinally through febrile malaria.

Germline V CDR1 and CDR2: TSWWSYY, QGS. The length of the CDR3 is 23 residues. V dropped 2 bases and J dropped 0 bases, with 34 bases sitting between them. Each sorted gammadelta sample had TRG and TRD chains sequenced. With CATT, TCRdb re-called clones from the multiplex PCR reads. The table shows 85,000 to 95,000 delta-chain clones, with over 1.1% occurring only once. Study-wide results and caveats: Malian donors came from one small rural village, predominantly one ethnic group.

Bulk repertoires came from Vgamma9/Vdelta2+ or Vdelta2-negative gammadelta T cells flow-sorted from PBMC. Sequencing input: gamma-delta T cells from blood. The clonotype was recovered from a pool of human donors (malaria-infected and uninfected, not separated). The chain is built from TRDV1 and TRDJ1; D is unclear. The J gene, absent from TCRdb, was called here by matching the DNA to germline. The CDR3 here is CALGEGPSPLYKSFSPYTDKLIF. The CDR3 region has the DNA TGTGCTCTTGGGGAAGGCCCGTCCCCTCTCTATAAGTCATTCTCCCCGTACACCGATAAACTCATCTTT.